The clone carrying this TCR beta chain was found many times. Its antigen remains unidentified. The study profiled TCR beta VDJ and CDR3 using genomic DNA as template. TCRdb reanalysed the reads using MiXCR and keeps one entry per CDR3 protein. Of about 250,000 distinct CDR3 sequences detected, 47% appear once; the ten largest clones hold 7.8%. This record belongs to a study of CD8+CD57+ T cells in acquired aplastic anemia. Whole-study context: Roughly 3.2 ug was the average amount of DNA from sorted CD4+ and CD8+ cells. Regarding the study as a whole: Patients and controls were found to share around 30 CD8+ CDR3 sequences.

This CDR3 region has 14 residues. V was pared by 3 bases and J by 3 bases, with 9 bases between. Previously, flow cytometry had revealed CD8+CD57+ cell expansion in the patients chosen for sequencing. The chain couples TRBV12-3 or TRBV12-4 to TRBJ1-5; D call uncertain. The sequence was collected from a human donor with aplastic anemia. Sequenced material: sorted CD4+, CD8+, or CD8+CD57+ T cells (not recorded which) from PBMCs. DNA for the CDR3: TGTGCCAGCAGTTTGCGCCACGACAATCAGCCCCAGCATTTT. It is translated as CASSLRHDNQPQHF.